This T cell receptor (beta chain) was observed in a study of blood T cell repertoires in COVID-19 (dated by TCRdb to 2019 to 2021). With regard to the full study: Samples from collaborators originated in the United States, Italy and Spain and spanned both the acute and convalescent phases of COVID-19. The material from the prospective study consisted of cDNA or gDNA derived from T cells, B-cell-depleted T cells, or PBMCs. Where available, HLA class I and class II types were obtained from metadata supplied by the sample provider rather than from assay-based typing. The sample metadata nearly always contained a de-identified subject ID, COVID-19 status, age in years and sex. Samples came from the ongoing ImmuneRACE study (first 160 participants) plus 1,254 subjects from 6 global collaborators. Deeply sampled blood TCRbeta repertoires from subjects exposed to, actively infected with, or recovered from COVID-19 were included in the dataset. A freely available public database, intended as a resource for researchers studying the immune response to SARS-CoV-2, is where the repertoires were released.

The CDR3 has 16 amino acids, counting the end cysteine and phenylalanine. The CDR3 DNA has 48 bases and is translated from base 1. V gives up 4 bases and J gives up 0 bases, and the segment between their germline ends measures 13 bases. From the germline V gene (reference sequence), CDR1 is PRHDT and CDR2 is FYEKMQ. For this clone: Its antigen has not been determined. No much larger clonotype is one base removed from it; base qualities were not supplied.

Study-wide findings and limitations: Clinical and demographic metadata were provided uncurated, with the amount varying by source and participant.

TCRbeta CDR3 regions were amplified from genomic DNA by means of the immunoSEQ Assay, a bias-controlled multiplex PCR. On the study's bioinformatics: Within the assay, amplification of reference gene primers was used to estimate how many nucleated cells each sample contained. To quantify the absolute abundance of each unique TCRbeta CDR3 rearrangement, sequence reads were collapsed and filtered. For each sample, productive Simpson clonality was calculated by taking the square root of Simpson's diversity index across productive rearrangements. Not all clones reach the TCRdb copy of this immuneACCESS table, which keeps in-frame sequences only. Checked studies attribute under half of the gap to unresolved V genes and leave the rest unexplained. V and J calls and clone size follow that table, whereas D and trimming were derived from the DNA. The sample records roughly 250,000 clones, around 88% of which are singletons. 2.5% to 3.5% of the sample goes to the ten largest clones.

In the prospective study, participants were about 18 to 90 years old, resided in fewer than 25 geographic areas of the United States, and were enrolled through a virtual design. In the prospective study, cohorts were assigned on the basis of participant-reported clinical history obtained from a screening survey and a study questionnaire. In the prospective study, mobile phlebotomists collected whole blood, serum and a nasopharyngeal or oropharyngeal swab from each participant. Participants in the prospective study had the option to provide additional blood draws and questionnaires over a 2-month period. Before DNA extraction, blood samples from the prospective study were shipped at room temperature or frozen.

The chain uses TRBV13 and TRBJ2-1, and the D gene may be TRBD1, 6 bases matching. This sequence was found in a woman aged 40 to 50 with acute COVID-19. The source material was PBMCs or T cells enriched from blood (not recorded which). The DNA reads as follows: TGTGCCAGCAGCTGGGGACAAGCCAGCTCCTACAATGAGCAGTTCTTC. It translates to CASSWGQASSYNEQFF.